This T cell receptor beta chain came from a study of regulatory T cells in long-lasting Graves disease. Study results and caveats: Accuracy was possibly reduced by small sample size.

iRepertoire HTBI primers and Arm-PCR of CDR3 regions built TCR beta libraries. One entry per CDR3 protein results from TCRdb running MiXCR on the multiplex PCR reads. The data contain about 320,000 distinct CDR3 sequences, 15% to 20% of them seen just once; the ten biggest clones take up roughly 40%. This clonotype was detected ten times or more. Its antigen remains unknown. With 0 bases clipped from V and 3 bases from J, the junction kept 4 bases outside the gene matches. This CDR3 is 15 amino acids long. From germline, CDR1 is ENHRY and CDR2 SYGVKD. Time point meaning: newly diagnosed GD, antithyroid drugs for less than 3 months. PBMC RNA served as the TCR library source.

This material consisted of peripheral blood mononuclear cells (PBMCs), taken at new diagnosis, from a patient treated with antithyroid drugs. The chain uses TRBV10-3 and TRBJ2-5, with 7 positions matching TRBD1. The receptor was derived from a female donor with Graves disease. The CDR3 region is CAISESNRGEETQYF. CDR3 sequence (DNA): TGTGCCATCAGTGAGTCGAACAGGGGTGAAGAGACCCAGTACTTC.